The clone carrying this T cell receptor beta chain came up many times. TCRdb passed the 5' RACE reads through MiXCR, listing each CDR3 protein once. The table has tens of thousands of distinct CDR3 sequences, about 17% seen once. The data derive from a study of T cells of healthy individuals. There are 14 residues in the CDR3. Germline CDR1 is MDHEN and CDR2 is SYDVKM. The TCR was taken from a human donor in good health. The rearrangement joins TRBV28 to TRBJ2-2; the D gene is possibly TRBD2 (5 bases). CDR3 sequence: CATLRGPRTGELFF. The DNA for the CDR3 is TGTGCAACGCTAAGAGGGCCGCGCACCGGGGAGCTGTTTTTT.